This TCR beta chain comes out of a study of blood T cell repertoires in COVID-19. Looking at the study overall: Samples came from the United States, Italy and Spain, spanning acute and convalescent COVID-19. From T cells, B-cell-depleted T cells, or PBMCs came the material, which was cDNA or gDNA.

As processed by the authors: Amplification with reference gene primers provided the estimates of nucleated cell counts. Libraries were prepared by immunoSEQ multiplex PCR; TCRdb keeps only in-frame clonotypes and omits some of them. The DNA was the basis for D and trimming; V, J and clone size are from that table. This table has roughly 42,000 clones, around 89% appearing once. This sequence was found in a man aged 25-40 years with active or convalescent COVID-19. Sequencing was carried out using peripheral blood.

CDR3 nucleotides: TGTGCCAGTAGTATCCGGCCGACAGTGGGCACTGAAGCTTTCTTT. Encoded protein: CASSIRPTVGTEAFF. This rearrangement joins TRBV19 to TRBJ1-1; tentatively, D is TRBD1 (5 bases). Per the germline V gene, CDR1 is LNHDA and CDR2 is SQIVND (reference sequence). The CDR3 is 15 residues long. Trimming left V 3 bases short and J 4 bases short, with 15 bases between.